The entry below gives a single TCR beta chain sequence along with its context. The data belong to a study of technical replicates of blood from several donors. V was clipped by 3 bases and J by 4 bases, with 13 bases between them. The CDR3 length is 14 residues. Germline CDR1 ENHRY, CDR2 SYGVKD. Measured with immunoSEQ multiplex PCR; TCRdb has only the in-frame clones, and not every one. Of some 60,000 clones listed, about 87% are singletons. J is TRBJ2-7 and V is TRBV10-3; D is unclear. The specimen sequenced was PBMCs. This receptor was identified in a human donor in good health. Some clones in this sample may be carry-over from other donors' samples. CDR3 nucleotides: TGTGCCATCAGTGACCTGGGCTCGAGTTACGAGCAGTACTTC. Translating it yields CAISDLGSSYEQYF.